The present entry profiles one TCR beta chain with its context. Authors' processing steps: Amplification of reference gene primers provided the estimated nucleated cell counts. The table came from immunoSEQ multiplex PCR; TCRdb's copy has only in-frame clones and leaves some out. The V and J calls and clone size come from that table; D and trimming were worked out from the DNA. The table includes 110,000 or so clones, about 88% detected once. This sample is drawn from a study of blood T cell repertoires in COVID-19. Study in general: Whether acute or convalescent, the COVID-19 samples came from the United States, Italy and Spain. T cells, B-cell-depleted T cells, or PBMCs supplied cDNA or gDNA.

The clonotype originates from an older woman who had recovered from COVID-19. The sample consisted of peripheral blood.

Written as DNA, the CDR3 is TGTGCCAGCAGCAAAGGAGGGCGCTTCCAAGAGACCCAGTACTTC. The encoded protein is CASSKGGRFQETQYF. The rearrangement uses TRBV21-1 and TRBJ2-5; the D call in the table, TRBD2, was not verified against the DNA. TRBV21-1 is annotated as a pseudogene. The length of the CDR3 is 15 residues.